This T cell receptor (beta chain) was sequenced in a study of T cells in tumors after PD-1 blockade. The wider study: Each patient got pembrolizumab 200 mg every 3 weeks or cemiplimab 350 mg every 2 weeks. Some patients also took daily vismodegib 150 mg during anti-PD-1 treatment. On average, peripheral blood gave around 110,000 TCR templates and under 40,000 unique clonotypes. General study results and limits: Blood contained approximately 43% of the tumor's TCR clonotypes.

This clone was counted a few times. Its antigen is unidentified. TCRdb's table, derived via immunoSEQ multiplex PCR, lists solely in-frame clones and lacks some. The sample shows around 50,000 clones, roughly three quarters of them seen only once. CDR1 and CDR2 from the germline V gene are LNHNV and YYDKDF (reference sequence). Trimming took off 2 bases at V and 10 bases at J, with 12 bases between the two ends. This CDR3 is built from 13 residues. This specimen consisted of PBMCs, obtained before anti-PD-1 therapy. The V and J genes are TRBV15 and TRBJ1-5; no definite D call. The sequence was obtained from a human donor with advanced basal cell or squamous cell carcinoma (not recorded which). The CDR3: CATSRLAGLPQHF. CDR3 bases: TGTGCCACCAGCAGACTCGCGGGTCTTCCCCAGCATTTT. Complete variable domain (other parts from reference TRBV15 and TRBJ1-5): DAMVIQNPRYQVTQFGKPVTLSCSQTLNHNVMYWYQQKSSQAPKLLFHYYDKDFNNEADTPDNFQSRRPNTSFCFLDIRSPGLGDTAMYLCATSRLAGLPQHFGDGTRLSIL.